The next 28 T cell receptor beta chains were all read from a single sample in a study of T cell responses to AZD1222 COVID-19 vaccine. The assay was immunoSEQ multiplex PCR, and TCRdb's table has in-frame clones only and misses some. The data contain about 190,000 clones, approximately 91% of them singletons. Here the sequenced sample was peripheral blood, taken on day 0 of AZD1222 vaccination. The receptor set was obtained from an adult in good health.

The J gene is TRBJ2-1, the V gene TRBV28; 7 bases are a match to TRBD2. There are 15 residues in the CDR3. The ends lost 5 bases at V and 4 bases at J; junction bases unmatched: 8. Germline CDR1 is MDHEN and CDR2 is SYDVKM. The CDR3: CASSTRGLFYNEQFF. The DNA for the CDR3 is TGTGCCAGCAGTACACGGGGACTATTTTACAATGAGCAGTTCTTC. The complete variable domain, with remaining parts taken from reference TRBV28 and TRBJ2-1, reads DVKVTQSSRYLVKRTGEKVFLECVQDMDHENMFWYRQDPGLGLRLIYFSYDVKMKEKGDIPEGYSVSREKKERFSLILESASTNQTSMYLCASSTRGLFYNEQFFGPGTRLTVL.

The chain combines TRBV19 with TRBJ2-6; D ambiguous. Germline V CDR1 and CDR2: LNHDA, SQIVND (reference sequence). V was shortened by 3 bases and J by 2 bases, with 8 bases between the two germline ends. The CDR3 is made up of 15 amino acids. CDR3 amino acids: CASSMVRAGANVLTF. CDR3 DNA: TGTGCCAGTAGTATGGTTAGGGCTGGGGCCAACGTCCTGACTTTC.

V gene TRBV3-1 (or the pseudogene TRBV3-2) combines with J gene TRBJ2-7, with D possibly TRBD2 on 5 matching bases. Germline V gene sequence: CDR1 LGHDT, CDR2 YNNKEL (reference sequence). The V end lost 2 bases, the J end lost 2 bases, and 10 bases lay between the germline ends. This CDR3 is 14 amino acids long. The CDR3 DNA follows: TGTGCCAGCAGCCAACGTCGGGATCCCTACGAGCAGTACTTC. Encoded protein: CASSQRRDPYEQYF.

The chain couples TRBV9 to TRBJ2-2; no reliable D call. CDR3 length equals 13 residues. Trimming left V 0 bases short and J 6 bases short, with 6 bases between. Germline CDR1 and CDR2: SGDLS and YYNGEE. This CDR3 reads CASSVGYPGELFF. Written as DNA, the CDR3 is TGTGCCAGCAGCGTAGGCTATCCCGGGGAGCTGTTTTTT.

This chain joins TRBV2 and TRBJ2-7; D is perhaps TRBD1 (5 bases). Germline CDR1 reads SNHLY; CDR2 reads FYNNEI. Trimming removed 1 base from V and 0 bases from J, with 10 bases in between. CDR3 size: 15 residues. This CDR3 is CASSEVGAISYEQYF. The CDR3, as DNA: TGTGCCAGCAGTGAAGTAGGGGCCATCTCCTACGAGCAGTACTTC.

J is TRBJ2-7 and V is TRBV3-1 (or the pseudogene TRBV3-2), with a weak D call TRBD2 (6 bases). The CDR3 extends over 14 amino acids. Germline lookup yields CDR1 LGHDT and CDR2 YNNKEL (reference sequence). The V gene lost 4 bases and the J gene lost 7 bases, with 17 bases spanning the gap. The CDR3 here is CASSRPGEGREQYF. The CDR3 DNA sequence: TGTGCCAGCAGCCGCCCCGGGGAAGGGAGGGAGCAGTACTTC.

Only one count was recorded for this clone. In the same sample, other DNA sequences code for this CDR3. The chain joins TRBV9 to TRBJ2-1, with 12 bases matching TRBD2. The CDR3 sequence is 16 residues long. Trimming cost V 3 bases and J 4 bases; bases outside gene matches: 5. CDR1 is SGDLS, CDR2 YYNGEE, per germline. CDR3 nucleotides: TGTGCCAGCAGCGCCGAACTAGCGGGGGGATACAATGAGCAGTTCTTC. Translating it yields CASSAELAGGYNEQFF.

V usage is TRBV5-1 and J usage is TRBJ2-3; no reliable D call. Germline CDR1 SGHRS, CDR2 YFSETQ. This CDR3 has 13 residues. V lost 4 bases, J lost 5 bases, and 11 bases lay in between. The CDR3 is CASSPLTEDTQYF. CDR3 nucleotides: TGCGCCAGCAGCCCCCTGACCGAAGATACGCAGTATTTT.

This sequence joins TRBV15 and TRBJ1-4; 10 bases match TRBD1. Trimming removed 3 bases from V and 6 bases from J; junction bases left unmatched: 1. Germline CDR1 is LNHNV and CDR2 is YYDKDF (reference sequence). This CDR3 is 14 amino acids long. The CDR3 sequence: CATSRDRGYEKLFF. The CDR3 bases are TGTGCCACCAGCAGGGACAGGGGGTATGAAAAACTGTTTTTT.

This clone was detected once. The chain is built from TRBV7-9 and TRBJ2-7, with D perhaps TRBD1 (6 bases). CDR3 length: 16 residues. Germline CDR1 is SEHNR and CDR2 is FQNEAQ (reference sequence). Trimming removed 5 bases at V and 2 bases at J, with 19 bases between. The CDR3 nucleotides are TGTGCCAGCAGCCCGAGTCGGCGACAGGCTGCCTACGAGCAGTACTTC. As protein: CASSPSRRQAAYEQYF.

The genes are TRBV20-1 and TRBJ2-2; no firm D call. V dropped 3 bases and J dropped 1 base, with 15 bases sitting between them. The CDR3 is made up of 16 amino acids. In germline, CDR1 is DFQATT, CDR2 SNEGSKA (reference sequence). CDR3: CSASPKGWQNTGELFF. In DNA form, the CDR3 reads TGCAGTGCTAGTCCCAAAGGGTGGCAGAACACCGGGGAGCTGTTTTTT.

The J gene is TRBJ2-7, the V gene TRBV5-5; 8 bases map to TRBD1. Germline assignment: CDR1 SGHKS and CDR2 YYEKEE (reference sequence). The CDR3 is made up of 12 amino acids. With 4 bases clipped from V and 5 bases from J, the junction kept 2 bases outside the gene matches. For the CDR3, the DNA is TGTGCCAGCAGCGGGGACAGGAACGAGCAGTACTTC. This encodes CASSGDRNEQYF.

The rearrangement uses TRBV9 and TRBJ2-2, with D hard to call. The CDR3 consists of 14 residues. Deletions cut 4 bases from V and 6 bases from J, with 13 bases between. Per germline, CDR1 SGDLS and CDR2 YYNGEE. The CDR3 is CASSTRPVSGELFF. The CDR3 coding sequence is TGTGCCAGCAGCACAAGGCCTGTCTCCGGGGAGCTGTTTTTT. The variable domain in full, completed from reference TRBV9 and TRBJ2-2, reads DSGVTQTPKHLITATGQRVTLRCSPRSGDLSVYWYQQSLDQGLQFLIQYYNGEERAKGNILERFSAQQFPDLHSELNLSSLELGDSALYFCASSTRPVSGELFFGEGSRLTVL.

The chain employs TRBV7-9 and TRBJ1-3, with 8 bases fitting TRBD1. With V trimmed by 4 bases and J by 4 bases, 9 bases remained unmatched. In germline, CDR1 is SEHNR, CDR2 FQNEAQ (reference sequence). The CDR3 has 16 residues. The CDR3 spells CASSSQGQGAGNTIYF. The CDR3 DNA reads TGTGCCAGCAGCTCACAGGGGCAGGGGGCCGGAAACACCATATATTTT. Full variable domain (rest looked up from reference TRBV7-9 and TRBJ1-3): DTGVSQNPRHKITKRGQNVTFRCDPISEHNRLYWYRQTLGQGPEFLTYFQNEAQLEKSRLLSDRFSAERPKGSFSTLEIQRTEQGDSAMYLCASSSQGQGAGNTIYFGEGSWLTVV.

The rearrangement links TRBV28 to TRBJ2-5; TRBD2 matches 10 bases. This CDR3 is 14 amino acids long. V shed 6 bases and J 4 bases; nucleotides not matched to a gene: 5. Germline assignment: CDR1 MDHEN and CDR2 SYDVKM. The DNA of the CDR3 is TGTGCCAGCAGCTCTAGCGGGAGTGCAGAGACCCAGTACTTC. Protein sequence: CASSSSGSAETQYF.

This clone was seen once. The rearrangement uses TRBV9 and TRBJ2-3; 7 positions match TRBD2. Per the germline V gene, CDR1 is SGDLS and CDR2 is YYNGEE. The CDR3 runs to 16 residues. The V and J ends lost 2 bases and 2 bases, in that order; junction bases with no gene match: 8. The CDR3 loop reads CASSVGGRIPTDTQYF. In nucleotides, the CDR3 is TGTGCCAGCAGCGTGGGGGGGAGGATACCCACAGATACGCAGTATTTT.

This sequence joins TRBV5-1 and TRBJ1-6, with TRBD1 identical over 10 bases. The junction had 13 bases not matched to a gene; V was cut back by 6 bases and J by 7 bases. The CDR3 has 17 amino acids. Germline CDR1 reads SGHRS; CDR2 reads YFSETQ. CDR3 sequence (DNA): TGCGCCAGCAAGGAGTTATCGAGGACAGGGGGAAATTCACCCCTCCACTTT. As protein: CASKELSRTGGNSPLHF.

The V gene is TRBV12-3 or TRBV12-4, the J gene TRBJ1-2; no definite D call. Trimming left V 6 bases short and J 4 bases short, with 12 bases between. The CDR3 spans 13 residues. CDR3 sequence (DNA): TGTGCCAGCAGCCTGGATGTTCTCTATGGCTACACCTTC. This codes for CASSLDVLYGYTF.

The chain employs TRBV5-1 and TRBJ2-1; tentative D call: TRBD2 (6 bases). Germline assignment: CDR1 SGHRS and CDR2 YFSETQ. Trimming took off 3 bases at V and 4 bases at J, with 14 bases between the two ends. The CDR3 totals 15 residues. CDR3 sequence: CASSSSSARYNEQFF. DNA for the CDR3: TGCGCCAGCAGCTCCTCTAGCGCCCGTTACAATGAGCAGTTCTTC.

The chain links TRBV5-4 to TRBJ1-1; no firm D call. V was cut by 2 bases and J by 1 base, with 9 bases left in between. CDR1 and CDR2 (germline): SGHNT, YYREEE (reference sequence). CDR3 length equals 14 residues. CDR3 sequence reads: CASSFYRGNTEAFF. DNA for the CDR3: TGTGCCAGCAGCTTTTATCGAGGGAACACTGAAGCTTTCTTT.

The J gene is TRBJ2-7, the V gene TRBV3-1 (or the pseudogene TRBV3-2); 10 nucleotides match TRBD2. Per germline, CDR1 LGHDT and CDR2 YNNKEL (reference sequence). This CDR3 contains 15 residues. V lost 1 base to trimming and J lost 7 bases; unmatched junction nucleotides: 7. CDR3 loop: CASSQVVAGGHEQYF. The CDR3 DNA reads TGTGCCAGCAGCCAAGTGGTAGCGGGGGGCCATGAGCAGTACTTC.

This chain joins TRBV2 and TRBJ2-1; D call uncertain. The length of the CDR3 is 21 residues. Trimming took off 6 bases at V and 3 bases at J, with 33 bases between the two ends. Germline V gene data show CDR1 as SNHLY and CDR2 as FYNNEI. The CDR3 loop reads CASRGDDPAPQRSGGYNEQFF. The CDR3 nucleotides read TGTGCCAGCAGGGGTGACGACCCCGCGCCGCAGAGATCGGGTGGCTACAATGAGCAGTTCTTC. The full variable domain, in which reference TRBV2 and TRBJ2-1 provide the parts outside the CDR3, is EPEVTQTPSHQVTQMGQEVILRCVPISNHLYFYWYRQILGQKVEFLVSFYNNEISEKSEIFDDQFSVERPDGSNFTLKIRSTKLEDSAMYFCASRGDDPAPQRSGGYNEQFFGPGTRLTVL.

The chain couples TRBV19 to TRBJ2-4, with 8 bases matching TRBD2. The germline V gene encodes CDR1 LNHDA and CDR2 SQIVND (reference sequence). The CDR3 length is 16 residues. Trimming took 3 bases from V and 0 from J; bases not matched to a gene: 4. CDR3 sequence reads: CASSIGGALAKNIQYF. The CDR3 DNA reads as TGTGCCAGTAGTATCGGGGGGGCCCTAGCCAAAAACATTCAGTACTTC. Drawing the rest from reference TRBV19 and TRBJ2-4, the complete variable domain is DGGITQSPKYLFRKEGQNVTLSCEQNLNHDAMYWYRQDPGQGLRLIYYSQIVNDFQKGDIAEGYSVSREKKESFPLTVTSAQKNPTAFYLCASSIGGALAKNIQYFGAGTRLSVL.

The chain carries TRBV28 and TRBJ2-7, with 8 bases fitting TRBD2. After removal of 2 bases from V and 6 bases from J, the junction contained 15 bases not matched to a gene. The CDR3 has 17 residues. Germline CDR1 reads MDHEN; CDR2 reads SYDVKM. The DNA of the CDR3 is TGTGCCAGCAGTTTACTCGCGGGAGGCTTACTAACGAGCGAGCAGTACTTC. As protein: CASSLLAGGLLTSEQYF.

This clone was found once. V usage is TRBV5-5 and J usage is TRBJ1-5; no firm D call. The CDR3 spans 13 residues. Trimming removed 5 bases from V and 6 bases from J, with 12 bases in between. Germline loops: CDR1 SGHKS, CDR2 YYEKEE (reference sequence). CDR3 coding DNA: TGTGCCAGCAGACACTCCGGCGGTCAGCCCCAGCATTTT. Its protein is CASRHSGGQPQHF.

This rearrangement joins TRBV11-2 to TRBJ2-1, with 13 bases aligning to TRBD2. Germline CDR1 is SGHAT and CDR2 is FQNNGV. This CDR3 has 17 residues. Trimming took 5 bases from V and 1 from J; bases not matched to a gene: 5. The chain's CDR3 is CASSRTSGRASYNEQFF. CDR3 coding DNA: TGTGCCAGCAGCCGAACTAGCGGGAGGGCTTCCTACAATGAGCAGTTCTTC. The full variable domain, its missing parts supplied by reference TRBV11-2 and TRBJ2-1, is EAGVAQSPRYKIIEKRQSVAFWCNPISGHATLYWYQQILGQGPKLLIQFQNNGVVDDSQLPKDRFSAERLKGVDSTLKIQPAKLEDSAVYLCASSRTSGRASYNEQFFGPGTRLTVL.

V usage is TRBV7-3 and J usage is TRBJ2-5, with TRBD2 as a possible D gene (5 bases). V lost 3 bases to trimming and J lost 5 bases, with 10 bases between them. CDR1 SGHTA and CDR2 FQGTGA come from the germline V gene. This CDR3 comprises 13 residues. The CDR3 region is CASSFGLGETQYF. The CDR3 DNA reads TGTGCCAGCAGCTTCGGACTGGGGGAGACCCAGTACTTC. Drawing the rest from reference TRBV7-3 and TRBJ2-5, the complete variable domain is GAGVSQTPSNKVTEKGKYVELRCDPISGHTALYWYRQSLGQGPEFLIYFQGTGAADDSGLPNDRFFAVRPEGSVSTLKIQRTERGDSAVYLCASSFGLGETQYFGPGTRLLVL.

This chain joins TRBV25-1 and TRBJ1-4; no definite D call. Germline CDR1 MGHDK, CDR2 SYGVNS. The CDR3 consists of 14 residues. V lost 3 bases, J lost 8 bases, and 13 bases lay in between. As DNA, the CDR3 is TGTGCCAGCAGTGAGTCGAGGGATCAGGAAAAACTGTTTTTT. It codes for CASSESRDQEKLFF.